A single sample is the source of the 2 T cell receptor beta chains below, sequenced in a study of spatial heterogeneity in lung cancer. TCRdb re-called the 5' RACE reads with MiXCR, one entry per CDR3 protein. This table holds 77,000 or so distinct CDR3 sequences, 15% to 25% found once. Specified time point: sample taken at primary tumor resection. Unsorted tumor, nontumor lung tissue or cryopreserved PBMC supplied the whole RNA. The source was PBMCs, collected at surgery. The receptors stem from a male donor with early-stage non-small cell lung cancer.

This sequence joins TRBV29-1 and TRBJ2-5, with a tentative D call TRBD1 (6 bases). The germline gives CDR1 SQVTM, CDR2 ANQGSEA. The CDR3 extends over 12 amino acids. V was clipped by 3 bases and J by 3 bases, with 8 bases between them. The CDR3 nucleotides read TGCAGCGTTGATGAGGGGGAAGAGACCCAGTACTTC. Protein sequence: CSVDEGEETQYF. Full variable domain (outside the CDR3, taken from reference TRBV29-1 and TRBJ2-5): SAVISQKPSRDICQRGTSLTIQCQVDSQVTMMFWYRQQPGQSLTLIATANQGSEATYESGFVIDKFPISRPNLTFSTLTVSNMSPEDSSIYLCSVDEGEETQYFGPGTRLLVL.

There are a few counts of this clonotype. The rearrangement links TRBV7-9 to TRBJ1-1, with D maybe TRBD1 (5 bases). Trimming took off 3 bases at V and 1 base at J, with 15 bases between the two ends. Germline values: CDR1 SEHNR, CDR2 FQNEAQ (reference sequence). This CDR3 contains 16 residues. DNA for the CDR3: TGTGCCAGCAGCTTGACTACAGGCTCGGGGAACACTGAAGCTTTCTTT. Translation gives CASSLTTGSGNTEAFF. The full variable domain, in which reference TRBV7-9 and TRBJ1-1 provide the parts outside the CDR3, is DTGVSQNPRHKITKRGQNVTFRCDPISEHNRLYWYRQTLGQGPEFLTYFQNEAQLEKSRLLSDRFSAERPKGSFSTLEIQRTEQGDSAMYLCASSLTTGSGNTEAFFGQGTRLTVV.